These 15 T cell receptor beta chains share one sample of origin, sequenced in a study of cytomegalovirus exposure and HLA in healthy donors. The data were produced by immunoSEQ multiplex PCR, yet TCRdb's version contains in-frame clones alone and is incomplete. Among 150,000 to 200,000 clones listed, around 88% were seen once. The sequencing sample was made of PBMCs. The origin of the receptors is a young woman in good health and CMV-seronegative.

The chain is built from TRBV5-1 and TRBJ1-2; D is perhaps TRBD1 (5 bases). The CDR3 covers 13 residues. Germline CDR1 and CDR2: SGHRS and YFSETQ. Between the trimmed V and J ends, which lost 4 bases and 5 bases, there was a span of 12 bases. CDR3 protein: CASSPQGEYGYTF. The CDR3 DNA follows: TGCGCCAGCAGCCCCCAGGGCGAGTATGGCTACACCTTC.

The V gene is TRBV30, the J gene TRBJ1-2; TRBD1 agrees at 8 bases. The CDR3 is 13 amino acids. After removal of 3 bases from V and 8 bases from J, the junction contained 8 bases not matched to a gene. Germline V gives CDR1 GTSNPN, CDR2 SVGIG (reference sequence). The CDR3 region is CAWSDGQGDGYTF. The CDR3 DNA sequence: TGTGCCTGGAGCGACGGACAGGGTGACGGCTACACCTTC.

The genes are TRBV5-1 and TRBJ2-1; 9 nucleotides agree with TRBD2. Per the germline V gene, CDR1 is SGHRS and CDR2 is YFSETQ. The junction had 1 base not matched to a gene; V was cut back by 0 bases and J by 6 bases. This CDR3 is 14 amino acids long. CDR3 residues: CASSLGSGGNEQFF. CDR3 sequence (DNA): TGCGCCAGCAGCTTGGGTAGCGGGGGCAATGAGCAGTTCTTC.

This rearrangement joins TRBV5-4 to TRBJ1-2, with D perhaps matching TRBD1 (5 bases). From germline, CDR1 is SGHNT and CDR2 YYREEE (reference sequence). This CDR3 has 14 residues. Trimming cost V 1 base and J 5 bases, with 12 bases left between them. DNA of the CDR3: TGTGCCAGCAGCTTGCAAGACCGGGGGTATGGCTACACCTTC. Translated: CASSLQDRGYGYTF.

This clone was seen only once. The V call is TRBV13, the J call TRBJ2-3; TRBD2 might be the D (5 bases). The CDR3 has 13 amino acids. Germline V gives CDR1 PRHDT, CDR2 FYEKMQ (reference sequence). Trimming pared 0 bases from V and 11 bases from J, leaving 12 bases between. The chain's CDR3 is CASSLGLLAGQYF. In DNA, the CDR3 is TGTGCCAGCAGCTTAGGCCTTCTAGCTGGGCAGTATTTT.

V and J are TRBV19 and TRBJ1-6, with TRBD1 identical over 12 bases. The CDR3 consists of 15 residues. Unmatched junction bases numbered 5, after V lost 6 bases and J lost 8 bases. Germline V gene data show CDR1 as LNHDA and CDR2 as SQIVND (reference sequence). The CDR3 DNA follows: TGTGCCAGTAGGGGGACAGGGGGCGTTGATTCACCCCTCCACTTT. Translated: CASRGTGGVDSPLHF. Full variable domain (remainder filled in from reference TRBV19 and TRBJ1-6): DGGITQSPKYLFRKEGQNVTLSCEQNLNHDAMYWYRQDPGQGLRLIYYSQIVNDFQKGDIAEGYSVSREKKESFPLTVTSAQKNPTAFYLCASRGTGGVDSPLHFGNGTRLTVT.

V usage is TRBV6-1 and J usage is TRBJ2-7; 7 bases map to TRBD1. The CDR3 runs 15 residues. V dropped 6 bases and J dropped 4; count of bases not matched to a gene: 12. Germline V lookup: CDR1 MNHNS, CDR2 SASEGT. CDR3 protein: CASRGRNDRVYEQYF. The CDR3, as DNA: TGTGCCAGCAGAGGTCGTAATGACAGGGTGTACGAGCAGTACTTC.

This clone was recorded only once. The chain uses TRBV6-5 and TRBJ2-2, with D possibly TRBD2 on 5 matching bases. The CDR3 has 14 residues. V was trimmed by 4 bases and J by 8 bases, leaving 14 bases between them. Germline lookup yields CDR1 MNHEY and CDR2 SVGAGI. In DNA form, the CDR3 reads TGTGCCAGCAGTTCCGGACTTATCGCGGGGGAGCTGTTTTTT. Protein sequence: CASSSGLIAGELFF.

J is TRBJ1-1 and V is TRBV2; D unresolved. CDR3 length: 15 amino acids. In germline, CDR1 is SNHLY, CDR2 FYNNEI. Trimming stripped 6 bases from V and 2 bases from J, with 16 bases between. The DNA for the CDR3 is TGTGCCAGCAGGCCCGAGGGCGGGATAAACACTGAAGCTTTCTTT. Translation gives CASRPEGGINTEAFF. The entire variable domain, with the rest obtained from reference TRBV2 and TRBJ1-1, is as follows: EPEVTQTPSHQVTQMGQEVILRCVPISNHLYFYWYRQILGQKVEFLVSFYNNEISEKSEIFDDQFSVERPDGSNFTLKIRSTKLEDSAMYFCASRPEGGINTEAFFGQGTRLTVV.

The CDR3 bases are TGTGCCATCAGTGAGGGGTTCGGGGAAGGCTACACCTTC. It codes for CAISEGFGEGYTF. The chain joins TRBV10-3 to TRBJ1-2; D gene uncertain. The germline V and J ends were trimmed by 2 bases and 8 bases, with 12 bases remaining between them. Germline V gene lookup returns CDR1 ENHRY and CDR2 SYGVKD. The CDR3 contains 13 residues.

This chain connects TRBV7-9 to TRBJ2-1; 7 bases are a match to TRBD1. V was clipped by 5 bases and J by 5 bases; unmatched bases: 6. CDR3 length equals 14 residues. CDR1 SEHNR and CDR2 FQNEAQ come from the germline V gene (reference sequence). The CDR3 sequence is CASSPPTGDNEQFF. The CDR3 DNA follows: TGTGCCAGCAGCCCACCAACAGGGGACAATGAGCAGTTCTTC.

V gene TRBV2 combines with J gene TRBJ1-5; no definite D call. The length of the CDR3 is 16 residues. Trimming removed 3 bases at V and 0 bases at J, with 12 bases between. Germline-derived CDR1 and CDR2 are SNHLY and FYNNEI. The CDR3 DNA is TGTGCCAGCAGTGACCGGGATTATTATAGCAATCAGCCCCAGCATTTT. Amino acids: CASSDRDYYSNQPQHF.

The J gene is TRBJ2-2, the V gene TRBV18; 7 bases fit TRBD1. V shed 3 bases and J 5 bases; nucleotides not matched to a gene: 9. CDR3 length: 16 residues. The germline CDR1 and CDR2 sequences are KGHSH and LQKENI. CDR3 sequence (DNA): TGTGCCAGCTCACCGAACAGGGGTGCCGAAACCGGGGAGCTGTTTTTT. Its translation is CASSPNRGAETGELFF.

The chain is built from TRBV4-3 and TRBJ2-1; 7 nucleotides line up with TRBD1. The CDR3 consists of 15 residues. Unmatched junction bases numbered 8, after V lost 2 bases and J lost 7 bases. Germline V gene lookup returns CDR1 LGHNA and CDR2 YSLEER. CDR3 protein: CASSQNRGFLNEQFF. CDR3 nucleotides: TGCGCCAGCAGCCAAAACAGGGGTTTTCTTAATGAGCAGTTCTTC.

The CDR3 loop reads CASRHSRDSGYGYTF. CDR3 nucleotides: TGTGCCAGCAGACACTCCCGGGACAGCGGCTATGGCTACACCTTC. The chain combines TRBV6-5 with TRBJ1-2, with 7 bases lining up with TRBD1. There are 15 residues in the CDR3. Trimming at V came to 6 bases and at J to 4 bases, leaving 11 bases not matched to a gene. CDR1 is MNHEY and CDR2 is SVGAGI in the germline V gene.